A single sample is the source of the 16 T cell receptor beta chains below, sequenced in a study of T cells after posttransplantation cyclophosphamide. Assay: immunoSEQ multiplex PCR; the TCRdb copy retains only in-frame clones and omits some. The sample contains some 47,000 clones, about 86% of which appear only once. The sample was PBMCs. All receptors derive from a man aged 30 to 45 with a blood cancer, CMV-positive, and with a related stem cell donor.

The DNA of the CDR3 is TGCGCCAGCAGGCTAGCTGGTGAGCAGTTCTTC. It yields the protein CASRLAGEQFF. This chain joins TRBV5-1 and TRBJ2-1, with D perhaps TRBD2 (5 bases). Germline V CDR1 and CDR2: SGHRS, YFSETQ. V lost 5 bases and J lost 9, with 9 bases in between. The CDR3 spans 11 residues.

This chain joins TRBV18 and TRBJ1-4, with D uncertain. The CDR3 totals 13 residues. V lost 3 bases to trimming and J lost 7 bases, with 9 bases between them. Germline V gene sequence: CDR1 KGHSH, CDR2 LQKENI. CDR3 loop: CASSPRHGEKLFF. In DNA, the CDR3 is TGTGCCAGCTCACCGAGGCACGGTGAAAAACTGTTTTTT.

J is TRBJ2-3 and V is TRBV9, with TRBD2 matching 9 bases. The CDR3 is made up of 16 amino acids. With 2 bases clipped from V and 0 bases from J, the junction kept 4 bases outside the gene matches. Germline V gives CDR1 SGDLS, CDR2 YYNGEE. CDR3 nucleotide sequence: TGTGCCAGCAGCGTTGTAGCGGGAGCTAGCACAGATACGCAGTATTTT. Translated, it gives CASSVVAGASTDTQYF. The complete variable domain, with remaining parts taken from reference TRBV9 and TRBJ2-3, reads DSGVTQTPKHLITATGQRVTLRCSPRSGDLSVYWYQQSLDQGLQFLIQYYNGEERAKGNILERFSAQQFPDLHSELNLSSLELGDSALYFCASSVVAGASTDTQYFGPGTRLTVL.

The rearrangement uses TRBV5-1 and TRBJ2-5, with 8 nucleotides matching TRBD2. The J call may be wrong; the DNA end is better matched by TRBJ2-7. The length of the CDR3 is 18 residues. Germline lookup yields CDR1 SGHRS and CDR2 YFSETQ. The chain's CDR3 is CASSLVSSGSVGSYEQYF. The CDR3 bases are TGCGCCAGCAGCTTGGTATCTAGCGGGTCCGTTGGCTCCTACGAGCAGTACTTC.

This clone showed up just once. This chain uses TRBV19 with TRBJ2-1, with 12 bases aligning to TRBD2. The CDR3 is 14 residues long. Looked up from germline, CDR1 is LNHDA and CDR2 is SQIVND (reference sequence). Germline trimming cut 5 bases from V and 8 bases from J; bases unmatched to any gene: 4. Here the CDR3 DNA reads TGTGCCAGTAGTCGGCTAGCGGGAGGGTATGAGCAGTTCTTC. This codes for CASSRLAGGYEQFF.

This sequence joins TRBV9 and TRBJ2-7, with TRBD2 matching over 7 bases. The germline V gene has CDR1 SGDLS and CDR2 YYNGEE. The CDR3 is made up of 16 amino acids. The trim removed 3 bases at V and 4 bases at J, leaving 13 bases unmatched. Here the CDR3 reads CASSERASGISYEQYF. CDR3 DNA: TGTGCCAGCAGCGAGAGGGCCAGCGGGATCTCGTACGAGCAGTACTTC. The whole variable domain, remainder taken from reference TRBV9 and TRBJ2-7, is DSGVTQTPKHLITATGQRVTLRCSPRSGDLSVYWYQQSLDQGLQFLIQYYNGEERAKGNILERFSAQQFPDLHSELNLSSLELGDSALYFCASSERASGISYEQYFGPGTRLTVT.

The gene calls are TRBV28 and TRBJ2-1; TRBD1 matches 8 bases. The CDR3 consists of 16 residues. With 4 bases clipped from V and 5 bases from J, the junction kept 10 bases outside the gene matches. Germline V CDR1 and CDR2: MDHEN, SYDVKM. CDR3 sequence: CASSYKPGQENNEQFF. CDR3 bases: TGTGCCAGCAGTTATAAACCGGGACAGGAAAACAATGAGCAGTTCTTC.

The chain has TRBV6-4 and TRBJ2-2; 9 nucleotides line up with TRBD2. Germline-derived CDR1 and CDR2 are MRHNA and SNTAGT. The CDR3 contains 14 residues. J lost 7 bases, V lost 7 bases, and 7 bases had no gene match. CDR3 protein: CASTPLAGYGELFF. Written as DNA, the CDR3 is TGTGCCAGCACCCCTCTAGCGGGATACGGGGAGCTGTTTTTT.

The rearrangement links TRBV15 to TRBJ1-2; 7 bases align to TRBD1. Germline CDR1 and CDR2: LNHNV and YYDKDF (reference sequence). V was pared by 2 bases and J by 2 bases, with 11 bases of the junction left unmatched. The CDR3 contains 17 residues. The DNA for the CDR3 is TGTGCCACCAGCAGATCCTTACAGGGGCAACGCAACTATGGCTACACCTTC. Its translation is CATSRSLQGQRNYGYTF.

The CDR3 DNA is TGTGCCAGCAGTTTGGGACTAGCGAGCTCCTACGAGCAGTACTTC. As protein: CASSLGLASSYEQYF. The V gene is TRBV6-6, the J gene TRBJ2-7, with 10 nucleotides matching TRBD2. CDR1 MNHNY and CDR2 SVGAGI come from the germline V gene (reference sequence). This CDR3 has 15 residues. Trimming removed 4 bases from V and 0 bases from J; junction bases left unmatched: 3.

This rearrangement joins TRBV29-1 to TRBJ1-1, with a tentative D call TRBD1 (5 bases). Trimming removed 5 bases at V and 6 bases at J, with 10 bases between. CDR1 and CDR2 from the germline V gene are SQVTM and ANQGSEA. The CDR3 is made up of 11 amino acids. The CDR3 DNA is TGCAGCGTTATGGGGCACCCTGAAGCTTTCTTT. Its translation is CSVMGHPEAFF.

V gene TRBV28 combines with J gene TRBJ2-5; TRBD1 matches 8 bases. With V trimmed by 5 bases and J by 3 bases, 8 bases remained unmatched. CDR3 length equals 15 residues. The germline V gene has CDR1 MDHEN and CDR2 SYDVKM. CDR3 protein: CASSTPGQAEETQYF. The DNA of the CDR3 is TGTGCCAGCAGTACCCCGGGACAGGCCGAAGAGACCCAGTACTTC.

This clone was found once. This rearrangement joins TRBV7-2 to TRBJ2-7, with 8 bases lining up with TRBD2. The CDR3 extends over 13 amino acids. Germline assignment: CDR1 SGHTA and CDR2 FQGNSA. After removal of 6 bases from V and 3 bases from J, the junction contained 4 bases not matched to a gene. CDR3 in DNA: TGTGCCAGCAGATCCGGGACTAGCTACGAGCAGTACTTC. Translating it yields CASRSGTSYEQYF.

The rearrangement links TRBV6-5 to TRBJ2-5, with 9 bases identical to TRBD2. The CDR3 runs 14 residues. V lost 10 bases, J lost 11 bases, and 17 bases stayed unmatched. Germline V CDR1 and CDR2: MNHEY, SVGAGI. The CDR3 spells CATSYIAGGGRQYF. The CDR3 DNA follows: TGTGCCACCTCGTATATCGCGGGGGGGGGACGGCAGTACTTC.

The gene calls are TRBV18 and TRBJ2-7; TRBD1 might be the D (5 bases). The V gene lost 3 bases and the J gene lost 5 bases, with 11 bases spanning the gap. Looked up from germline, CDR1 is KGHSH and CDR2 is LQKENI. CDR3 length: 13 residues. The CDR3 region has the DNA TGTGCCAGCTCACCGCAGGGTCGCAACGAGCAGTACTTC. It encodes CASSPQGRNEQYF. The variable domain in full, with the rest retrieved from reference TRBV18 and TRBJ2-7, is NAGVMQNPRHLVRRRGQEARLRCSPMKGHSHVYWYRQLPEEGLKFMVYLQKENIIDESGMPKERFSAEFPKEGPSILRIQQVVRGDSAAYFCASSPQGRNEQYFGPGTRLTVT.

The chain joins TRBV6-6 to TRBJ2-7, with 9 bases matching TRBD1. Germline V gives CDR1 MNHNY, CDR2 SVGAGI (reference sequence). The CDR3 is 13 amino acids. With V trimmed by 4 bases and J by 3 bases, 1 base remained unmatched. CDR3 protein: CASSWDRDYEQYF. As DNA, the CDR3 is TGTGCCAGCAGTTGGGACAGGGACTACGAGCAGTACTTC.